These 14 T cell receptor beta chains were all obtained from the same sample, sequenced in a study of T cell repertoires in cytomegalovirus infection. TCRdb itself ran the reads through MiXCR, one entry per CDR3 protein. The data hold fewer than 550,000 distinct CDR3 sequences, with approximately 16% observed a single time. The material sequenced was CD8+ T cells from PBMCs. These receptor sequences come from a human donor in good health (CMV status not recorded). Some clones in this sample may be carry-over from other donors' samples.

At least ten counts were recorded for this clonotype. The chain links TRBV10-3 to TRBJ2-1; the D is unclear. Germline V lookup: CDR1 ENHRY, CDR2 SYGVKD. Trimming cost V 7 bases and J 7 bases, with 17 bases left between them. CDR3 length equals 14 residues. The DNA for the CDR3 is TGTGCCATCACTCCGGGTCCCCCCTTTAATGAGCAGTTCTTC. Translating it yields CAITPGPPFNEQFF.

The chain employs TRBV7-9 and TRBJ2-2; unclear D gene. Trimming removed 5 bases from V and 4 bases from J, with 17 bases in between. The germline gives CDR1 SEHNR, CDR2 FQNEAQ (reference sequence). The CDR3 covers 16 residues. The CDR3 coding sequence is TGTGCCAGCAGCACCCCTAGAGAGTTCCGCACCGGGGAGCTGTTTTTT. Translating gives CASSTPREFRTGELFF.

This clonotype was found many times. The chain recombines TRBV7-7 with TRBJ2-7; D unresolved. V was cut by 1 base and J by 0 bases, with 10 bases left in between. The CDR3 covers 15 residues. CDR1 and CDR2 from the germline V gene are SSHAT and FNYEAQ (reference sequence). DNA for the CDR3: TGTGCCAGCAGCTTAGGGCCAGGAACCTCCTACGAGCAGTACTTC. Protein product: CASSLGPGTSYEQYF.

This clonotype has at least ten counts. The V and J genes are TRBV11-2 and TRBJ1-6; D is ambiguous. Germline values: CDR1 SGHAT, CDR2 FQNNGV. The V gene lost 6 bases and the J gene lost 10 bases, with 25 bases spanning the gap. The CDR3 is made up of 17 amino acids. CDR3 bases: TGTGCCAGCAGGTGGGGAGAGGGTGGTCTAACCTTCTCACCCCTCCACTTT. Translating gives CASRWGEGGLTFSPLHF.

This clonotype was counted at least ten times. CDR3: CASSSDRDSPLHF. DNA of the CDR3: TGTGCCAGCAGCTCGGACAGGGATTCACCCCTCCACTTT. The chain recombines TRBV7-2 with TRBJ1-6; 8 bases align to TRBD1. Germline CDR1 and CDR2: SGHTA and FQGNSA. The CDR3 length is 13 residues. V was pared by 4 bases and J by 8 bases, with 1 base of the junction left unmatched.

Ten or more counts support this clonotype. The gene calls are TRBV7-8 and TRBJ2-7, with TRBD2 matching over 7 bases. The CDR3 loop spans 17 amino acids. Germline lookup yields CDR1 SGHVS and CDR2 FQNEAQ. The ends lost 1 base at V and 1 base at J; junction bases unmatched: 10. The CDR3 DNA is TGTGCCAGCAGCTTAGGATTTTCTAGCGGATTATCCTACGAGCAGTACTTC. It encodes CASSLGFSSGLSYEQYF.

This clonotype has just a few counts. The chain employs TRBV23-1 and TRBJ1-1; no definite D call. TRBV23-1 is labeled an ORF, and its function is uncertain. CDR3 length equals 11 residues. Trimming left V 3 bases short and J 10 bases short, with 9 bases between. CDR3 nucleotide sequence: TGCGCCAGCAGTCAGAATGAGTTAGCTTTCTTT. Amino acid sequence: CASSQNELAFF.

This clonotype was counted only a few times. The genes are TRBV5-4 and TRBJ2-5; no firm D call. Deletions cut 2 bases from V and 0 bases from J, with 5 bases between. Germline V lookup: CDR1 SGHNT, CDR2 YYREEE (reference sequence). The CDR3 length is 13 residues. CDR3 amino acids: CASSLNDQETQYF. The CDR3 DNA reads TGTGCCAGCAGCTTAAATGACCAAGAGACCCAGTACTTC. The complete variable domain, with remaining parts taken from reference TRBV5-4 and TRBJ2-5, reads ETGVTQSPTHLIKTRGQQVTLRCSSQSGHNTVSWYQQALGQGPQFIFQYYREEENGRGNFPPRFSGLQFPNYSSELNVNALELDDSALYLCASSLNDQETQYFGPGTRLLVL.

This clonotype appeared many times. The CDR3 DNA is TGTGCTAGTGGTTTGGTTAGGGGACTGGCAGTCACCGGGGAGCTGTTTTTT. It translates to CASGLVRGLAVTGELFF. The chain has TRBV12-5 and TRBJ2-2; a possible D gene is TRBD2 (6 bases). Trimming removed 0 bases from V and 4 bases from J, with 15 bases in between. CDR3 length: 17 residues. In germline, CDR1 is LGHNT, CDR2 FRNRAP.

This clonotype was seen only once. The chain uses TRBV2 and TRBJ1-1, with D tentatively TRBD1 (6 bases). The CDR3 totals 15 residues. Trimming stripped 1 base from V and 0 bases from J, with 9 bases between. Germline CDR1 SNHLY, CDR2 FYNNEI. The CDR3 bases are TGTGCCAGCAGTGAAGTTACAGGGATGAACACTGAAGCTTTCTTT. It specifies CASSEVTGMNTEAFF.

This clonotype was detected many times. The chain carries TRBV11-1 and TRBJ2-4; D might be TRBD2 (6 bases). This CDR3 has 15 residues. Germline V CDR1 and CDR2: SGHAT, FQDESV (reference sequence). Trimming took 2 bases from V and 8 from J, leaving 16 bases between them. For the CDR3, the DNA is TGTGCCAGCAGCTTAACGACTTCGGGACTTGACATTCAGTACTTC. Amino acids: CASSLTTSGLDIQYF.

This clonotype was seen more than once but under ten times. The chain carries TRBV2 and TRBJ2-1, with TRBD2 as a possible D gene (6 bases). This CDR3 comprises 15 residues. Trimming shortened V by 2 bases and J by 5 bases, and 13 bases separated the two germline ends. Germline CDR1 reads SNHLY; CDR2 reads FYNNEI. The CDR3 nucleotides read TGTGCCAGCAGTGAACGGGCCGGCGGGGACAATGAGCAGTTCTTC. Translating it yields CASSERAGGDNEQFF.

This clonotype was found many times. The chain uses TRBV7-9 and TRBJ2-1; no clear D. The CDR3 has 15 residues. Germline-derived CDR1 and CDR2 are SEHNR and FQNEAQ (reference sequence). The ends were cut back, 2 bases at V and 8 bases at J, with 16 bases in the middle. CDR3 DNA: TGTGCCAGCAGCTTACAGGACGGCCTTTTCGATGAGCAGTTCTTC. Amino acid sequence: CASSLQDGLFDEQFF.

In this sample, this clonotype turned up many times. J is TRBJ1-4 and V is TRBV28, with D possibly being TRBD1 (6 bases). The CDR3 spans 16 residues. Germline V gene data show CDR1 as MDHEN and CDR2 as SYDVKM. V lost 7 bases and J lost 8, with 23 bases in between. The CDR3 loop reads CASTRWGTPGEEKLFF. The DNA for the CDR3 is TGTGCCAGCACCCGATGGGGGACACCCGGGGAGGAAAAACTGTTTTTT.